These T cell receptor beta chains were read from a single sample in a study of cytomegalovirus exposure and HLA in healthy donors. Sequencing was performed with immunoSEQ multiplex PCR; in TCRdb, only in-frame clones are kept and a portion is missing. Here the sample spans some 49,000 clones, roughly 92% being singletons. Sequenced: PBMCs. These receptors all stem from a man aged 18 to 30 in good health and CMV-seronegative. Each CDR3 is given with its conserved first and last residue. D genes are given only for firm matches. A row's size may be missing; if present it is once, few, many or a size class.

NA	NA	TRBV6-4	TRBJ2-2	TGTGCCAGCAGTGACGGGACTAACACCGGGGAGCTGTTTTTT	CASSDGTNTGELFF
NA	TRBD2	TRBV11-2	TRBJ2-2	TGTGCCAGCAGCCTCGGACTAGCGGGAGCCGGGGAGCTGTTTTTT	CASSLGLAGAGELFF
NA	NA	TRBV18	TRBJ2-5	TGTGCCAGCTCAGGGTCGGGGATCCAAGAGACCCAGTACTTC	CASSGSGIQETQYF
once	TRBD1	TRBV28	TRBJ1-4	TGTGCCAGCACCCGGGACAGGAGACACCCTAATGAAAAACTGTTTTTT	CASTRDRRHPNEKLFF
NA	NA	TRBV4-3	TRBJ2-7	TGCGCCAGCAGCCAAGTCCAGGGTGGGTCCTACGAGCAGTACTTC	CASSQVQGGSYEQYF
NA	TRBD2	TRBV5-4	TRBJ2-3	TGTGCCAGCAGCCCATCCGGGACTAGCGGGCGAGTGGATACGCAGTATTTT	CASSPSGTSGRVDTQYF
once	TRBD2	TRBV7-6	TRBJ2-2	TGTGCCAGCAGCCCTCCCCCGCGAGCGGGAGGGAACACCGGGGAGCTGTTTTTT	CASSPPPRAGGNTGELFF
NA	TRBD2	TRBV5-4	TRBJ2-7	TGTGCCAGCAGGGCTGGACTAGCGGGCGAGCAGTACTTC	CASRAGLAGEQYF
NA	TRBD1	TRBV6-4	TRBJ1-5	TGTGCCAGCAGGGACAGGGAGTCCCAGCATTTT	CASRDRESQHF
once	TRBD2	TRBV5-8	TRBJ2-3	TGTGCCAGCAGCTCGTGGGCGGGAGAAGGAGATACGCAGTATTTT	CASSSWAGEGDTQYF
NA	TRBD2	TRBV29-1	TRBJ2-7	TGCAGTGCAACTTCCGGGACTAGTTCCTACGAGCAGTACTTC	CSATSGTSSYEQYF
NA	NA	TRBV25-1	TRBJ2-7	TGTGCCAGCAGTGATCCTTACGAGCAGTACTTC	CASSDPYEQYF
NA	TRBD2	TRBV5-6	TRBJ2-5	TGTGCCAGCAGCTCCAGCGGGAGTGGTTCTTCAGAGACCCAGTACTTC	CASSSSGSGSSETQYF
once	NA	TRBV10-3	TRBJ2-1	TGTGCCTCCAAGCCAGGGGCGGATGAGCAGTTCTTC	CASKPGADEQFF
NA	NA	TRBV18	TRBJ1-1	TGTGCCAGCTCGCAACAGGGCCGGGACACTGAAGCTTTCTTT	CASSQQGRDTEAFF
medium-sized	NA	TRBV15	TRBJ2-6	TGTGCCACCAGCACAAAAAACTCTGGGGCCAACGTCCTGACTTTC	CATSTKNSGANVLTF
NA	NA	TRBV5-5	TRBJ2-5	TGTGCCAGCAGCTTACGGTTCCGTAGCCAAGAGACCCAGTACTTC	CASSLRFRSQETQYF
NA	NA	TRBV27	TRBJ2-3	TGTGCCAGCAGTTTATCAGAGGTCACAGATACGCAGTATTTT	CASSLSEVTDTQYF
NA	NA	TRBV27	TRBJ2-7	TGTGCCAGCAGTTTATACCTTAACAGGGCTCCAGGCGAGCAGTACTTC	CASSLYLNRAPGEQYF
NA	NA	TRBV28	TRBJ1-5	TGTGCCAGTAGTCCTTTGGGAGGTCAGCCCCAGCATTTT	CASSPLGGQPQHF
NA	NA	TRBV5-8	TRBJ1-2	TGTGCCAGCAGCTTGCGGGGATATGGCTACACCTTC	CASSLRGYGYTF
NA	NA	TRBV27	TRBJ2-2	TGTGCCAGCAGACGGGGGAGAACGAACACCGGGGAGCTGTTTTTT	CASRRGRTNTGELFF
NA	NA	TRBV6-4	TRBJ2-7	TGTGCCAGCAGTGCAAGGCGGGGCGAGCAGTACTTC	CASSARRGEQYF
NA	NA	TRBV11-2	TRBJ2-1	TGTGCCAGCAGCTCACAAAAAACAGGGGAGCAGTTCTTC	CASSSQKTGEQFF
NA	NA	TRBV28	TRBJ1-1	TGTGCCAGCAGTTTTCAGGTCGGGGTCGGGGGTCACACTGAAGCTTTCTTT	CASSFQVGVGGHTEAFF
NA	NA	TRBV2	TRBJ1-5	TGTGCCAGCAGCCGGACAGATAGCAATCAGCCCCAGCATTTT	CASSRTDSNQPQHF
once	TRBD2	TRBV28	TRBJ2-7	TGTGCCAGCAGAGCCGGGACTAGCGGGAGCTACGAGCAGTACTTC	CASRAGTSGSYEQYF
NA	NA	TRBV28	TRBJ2-3	TGTGCCAGCAGTCCGGGAGCTCTGGAAGATACGCAGTATTTT	CASSPGALEDTQYF
NA	NA	TRBV5-7	TRBJ2-4	TGTGCCAGCAGCCTACCATCGGGACACTTTGCCAAAAACATTCAGTACTTC	CASSLPSGHFAKNIQYF
NA	NA	TRBV9	TRBJ2-3	TGTGCCAGCAGCGCAAGGTTAGGCGGTCTCACAGATACGCAGTATTTT	CASSARLGGLTDTQYF
NA	TRBD1	TRBV7-8	TRBJ2-2	TGTGCCAGCAGCTTAGGGGGGACAGGGCACGGGGAGCTGTTTTTT	CASSLGGTGHGELFF
NA	NA	TRBV18	TRBJ2-5	TGTGCCAGCTCACCACCGGCCAGAGAGACCCAGTACTTC	CASSPPARETQYF
NA	NA	TRBV6-6	TRBJ1-1	TGTGCCAGCAGGAAGGAGGGGAAAGGGTGGTGGGGTGGAGCTTTCTTT	CASRKEGKGWWGGAFF
NA	TRBD1	TRBV5-1	TRBJ1-1	TGCGCCAGCAGCCCCCGACAGGGGGCGAACACTGAAGCTTTCTTT	CASSPRQGANTEAFF
few	TRBD2	TRBV7-6	TRBJ2-1	TGTGCCAGCAGCTTAACCCTAGCGGGCCTCAATGAGCAGTTCTTC	CASSLTLAGLNEQFF
NA	NA	TRBV29-1	TRBJ2-1	TGCAGCCCGAGTTTTGTGCCCTCCTACAATGAGCAGTTCTTC	CSPSFVPSYNEQFF
NA	NA	TRBV30	TRBJ1-1	TGTGCCTGGACCGTGACAGTGAACACTGAAGCTTTCTTT	CAWTVTVNTEAFF
NA	NA	TRBV7-3	TRBJ2-7	TGTGCCAGCAGCCCGGGTAGCGAGTACGAGCAGTACTTC	CASSPGSEYEQYF
NA	TRBD1	TRBV5-5	TRBJ1-1	TGTGCCAGCAGCTGGGACAGTTACATGAACACTGAAGCTTTCTTT	CASSWDSYMNTEAFF
NA	NA	TRBV5-1	TRBJ2-7	TGCGCCAGCAACCGCCAGGGAAGGGTGGACGAGCAGTACTTC	CASNRQGRVDEQYF
NA	NA	TRBV7-8	TRBJ2-7	TGTGCCAGCAGCTCGGGTGGAGGGCTCGAGCAGTACTTC	CASSSGGGLEQYF
NA	NA	TRBV18	TRBJ1-5	TGTGCCAGCTCACCGACTGGGGGCGGCAATCAGCCCCAGCATTTT	CASSPTGGGNQPQHF
NA	NA	TRBV9	TRBJ2-2	TGTGCCAGCAGCGTAGAAGAGGGCAGGGGCACCGGGGAGCTGTTTTTT	CASSVEEGRGTGELFF
NA	TRBD2	TRBV7-9	TRBJ2-5	TGTGCCAGCAGCAAGGGACGACTAGCGGTCCACCAAGAGACCCAGTACTTC	CASSKGRLAVHQETQYF
NA	NA	TRBV28	TRBJ1-3	TGTGCCAGCAGTTTATCCCAGGGGACCTCTGGAAACACCATATATTTT	CASSLSQGTSGNTIYF
few	TRBD1	TRBV6-5	TRBJ1-1	TGTGCCAGCAGTTACGGGACAGGGGGCACTGAAGCTTTCTTT	CASSYGTGGTEAFF
NA	TRBD1	TRBV6-5	TRBJ1-5	TGTGCCAGCAGTCGGGTGACAGGGAGTTTTCAGCCCCAGCATTTT	CASSRVTGSFQPQHF
NA	TRBD2	TRBV4-3	TRBJ2-1	TGCGCCAGCAGCAAGGCACTAGCGGCCTACAATGAGCAGTTCTTC	CASSKALAAYNEQFF
NA	NA	TRBV9	TRBJ2-5	TGTGCCAGCAGCCCCCATGGGGGCAGGGAGGGAGAGACCCAGTACTTC	CASSPHGGREGETQYF
NA	NA	TRBV15	TRBJ1-1	TGTGCCACCAGCAGAGATGCACTTGAAGCTTTCTTT	CATSRDALEAFF
NA	NA	TRBV19	TRBJ2-1	TGTGCCAGTAGCCCATGGCGGGTTCCTGAGCAGTTCTTC	CASSPWRVPEQFF
NA	NA	TRBV19	TRBJ1-1	TGTGCCAGTAGTTACATTAACACTGAAGCTTTCTTT	CASSYINTEAFF
NA	NA	TRBV19	TRBJ1-5	TGTGCCAGTCGGGGGGTCAGCAATCAGCCCCAGCATTTT	CASRGVSNQPQHF
NA	NA	TRBV9	TRBJ2-1	TGTGCCAGCAGCGTAGCGGGGGTAAGCTCCTACAATGAGCAGTTCTTC	CASSVAGVSSYNEQFF
NA	TRBD2	TRBV19	TRBJ2-1	TGTGCCAGTAGTAGGGCTAGCGGGGTTTCCTACAATGAGCAGTTCTTC	CASSRASGVSYNEQFF
NA	TRBD2	TRBV2	TRBJ2-7	TGTGCCAGCAGTAAAAACGGACTAGCGGGACCTAACTCCTACGAGCAGTACTTC	CASSKNGLAGPNSYEQYF
few	NA	TRBV2	TRBJ2-2	TGTGCCAGCCGGACGAGTCTCGTGGAGGTCGGGGAGCTGTTTTTT	CASRTSLVEVGELFF